What follows are 19 T cell receptor beta chains derived from one specimen sequenced in a study of cytomegalovirus exposure and HLA in healthy donors. Researchers ran the PCR with 60 Vbeta and 13 Jbeta primers. The data were produced by immunoSEQ multiplex PCR, yet TCRdb's version contains in-frame clones alone and is incomplete. The table lists 150,000 to 200,000 clones, 68% of them singletons. The sample was PBMCs. Every receptor here comes from a man aged 50 to 59 in good health and CMV-seronegative.

The V gene is TRBV15, the J gene TRBJ1-5; D unclear. The CDR3 spans 15 residues. Trimming shortened V by 0 bases and J by 4 bases, and 10 bases separated the two germline ends. From germline, CDR1 is LNHNV and CDR2 YYDKDF (reference sequence). As DNA, the CDR3 is TGTGCCACCAGCAGAGATCCCACGGTGAATCAGCCCCAGCATTTT. It is translated as CATSRDPTVNQPQHF.

This clone has only a few counts. This sequence joins TRBV5-8 and TRBJ2-2; TRBD1 or TRBD2 may be the D gene (5 bases each). The CDR3 has 16 residues. Germline V CDR1 and CDR2: SGHTS, YDEGEE. The germline V and J ends were trimmed by 4 bases and 2 bases, with 15 bases remaining between them. CDR3 protein: CASSMGRRGNTGELFF. CDR3 sequence (DNA): TGTGCCAGCAGCATGGGACGGCGCGGAAACACCGGGGAGCTGTTTTTT.

This clone has only one observation. This rearrangement joins TRBV5-4 to TRBJ2-2; TRBD1 aligns across 9 bases. The J segment lost 5 bases and the V segment lost 4 bases, leaving 9 bases of the junction unmatched. CDR1 and CDR2 (germline): SGHNT, YYREEE (reference sequence). This CDR3 spans 16 amino acids. This CDR3 is CASSAPQGAQTGELFF. CDR3 sequence (DNA): TGTGCCAGCAGCGCTCCACAGGGGGCTCAAACCGGGGAGCTGTTTTTT.

The chain links TRBV7-9 to TRBJ2-3; the D gene is possibly TRBD1 (6 bases). V lost 0 bases, J lost 0 bases, and 13 bases lay in between. The germline V gene encodes CDR1 SEHNR and CDR2 FQNEAQ (reference sequence). The CDR3 totals 17 residues. The CDR3 sequence is CASSLAIGQISTDTQYF. The CDR3 DNA reads TGTGCCAGCAGCTTAGCGATCGGACAGATTAGCACAGATACGCAGTATTTT.

The chain has TRBV6-1 and TRBJ2-7, with D perhaps TRBD2 (6 bases). V was shortened by 6 bases and J by 3 bases, with 12 bases between the two germline ends. This CDR3 is built from 13 residues. Looked up from germline, CDR1 is MNHNS and CDR2 is SASEGT. CDR3 coding DNA: TGTGCCAGCAGGAACGGGGGAAACTACGAGCAGTACTTC. Translated: CASRNGGNYEQYF.

The rearrangement joins TRBV5-1 to TRBJ2-3; D is uncertain. This CDR3 has 13 amino acids. The V and J ends lost 3 bases and 9 bases respectively, with 14 bases between them. Germline CDR1 SGHRS, CDR2 YFSETQ. CDR3: CASSSAPMETQYF. The DNA for the CDR3 is TGCGCCAGCAGCTCCGCTCCCATGGAGACGCAGTATTTT.

This clone appeared a few times. This chain uses TRBV28 with TRBJ1-5, with 7 bases aligning to TRBD1. The V segment lost 5 bases and the J segment 11 bases; nucleotides outside the gene matches: 6. This CDR3 has 12 residues. CDR1 is MDHEN and CDR2 is SYDVKM in the germline V gene. The CDR3 DNA sequence: TGTGCCAGCAGTCCTCACAGGGGTTCCCAGCATTTT. It specifies CASSPHRGSQHF. Supplemented by reference TRBV28 and TRBJ1-5, the full variable domain reads DVKVTQSSRYLVKRTGEKVFLECVQDMDHENMFWYRQDPGLGLRLIYFSYDVKMKEKGDIPEGYSVSREKKERFSLILESASTNQTSMYLCASSPHRGSQHFGDGTRLSIL.

The chain recombines TRBV18 with TRBJ2-7; TRBD1 might be the D (6 bases). Germline V gene sequence: CDR1 KGHSH, CDR2 LQKENI. V shed 3 bases and J shed 7 bases, with 16 bases lying between them. There are 14 residues in the CDR3. CDR3 amino acids: CASSPNRELREQYF. Written as DNA, the CDR3 is TGTGCCAGCTCACCTAACAGGGAATTGAGGGAGCAGTACTTC.

This clone came up a few times. The CDR3 coding sequence is TGCGCCAGCAGCCAGATAGGAGAGCGGGGGGACACAGATACGCAGTATTTT. As protein: CASSQIGERGDTDTQYF. The rearrangement joins TRBV4-1 to TRBJ2-3; 9 bases fit TRBD2. Unmatched junction bases numbered 9, after V lost 3 bases and J lost 2 bases. CDR3 length equals 17 residues. From germline, CDR1 is MGHRA and CDR2 YSYEKL.

The chain employs TRBV14 and TRBJ2-7; 8 bases map to TRBD1. CDR3 length equals 13 residues. Germline V CDR1 and CDR2: SGHDN, FVKESK. Trimming cost V 5 bases and J 3 bases; bases outside gene matches: 3. Written as DNA, the CDR3 is TGTGCCAGCAGCGGGACAGGCTACTACGAGCAGTACTTC. This gives the protein CASSGTGYYEQYF. The full variable domain, rest sourced from reference TRBV14 and TRBJ2-7, is EAGVTQFPSHSVIEKGQTVTLRCDPISGHDNLYWYRRVMGKEIKFLLHFVKESKQDESGMPNNRFLAERTGGTYSTLKVQPAELEDSGVYFCASSGTGYYEQYFGPGTRLTVT.

This clone appeared a few times. J is TRBJ2-3 and V is TRBV25-1, with 7 bases lining up with TRBD2. Germline V gene sequence: CDR1 MGHDK, CDR2 SYGVNS. Trimming at V came to 7 bases and at J to 2 bases, leaving 3 bases not matched to a gene. This CDR3 spans 13 amino acids. CDR3 sequence: CASTSGYTDTQYF. The CDR3 nucleotides read TGTGCCAGCACTAGCGGCTACACAGATACGCAGTATTTT.

This clone was detected only a few times. The chain combines TRBV7-9 with TRBJ2-1; D gene uncertain. The V end lost 0 bases, the J end lost 7 bases, and 10 bases lay between the germline ends. Germline V gives CDR1 SEHNR, CDR2 FQNEAQ (reference sequence). The CDR3 contains 14 residues. CDR3 amino acids: CASSLAYFVNEQFF. The CDR3 DNA is TGTGCCAGCAGCTTAGCCTACTTCGTAAATGAGCAGTTCTTC.

The J gene is TRBJ2-7, the V gene TRBV19, with TRBD1 matching 8 bases. Germline V gives CDR1 LNHDA, CDR2 SQIVND (reference sequence). The CDR3 spans 17 residues. V shed 3 bases and J 0 bases; nucleotides not matched to a gene: 10. CDR3 amino acids: CASSMTLGQGGSYEQYF. The CDR3 nucleotides read TGTGCCAGTAGTATGACCCTCGGACAGGGAGGCTCCTACGAGCAGTACTTC.

This chain connects TRBV7-8 to TRBJ2-1; a weak D match, TRBD1 (6 bases). The CDR3 runs to 15 residues. The germline V gene has CDR1 SGHVS and CDR2 FQNEAQ. V was clipped by 5 bases and J by 7 bases, with 18 bases between them. CDR3: CASSPRRGDTNEQFF. Here the CDR3 DNA reads TGTGCCAGCAGCCCCCGCAGGGGCGATACAAATGAGCAGTTCTTC.

This clone was observed a few times. The rearrangement joins TRBV6-4 to TRBJ1-2; 7 nucleotides line up with TRBD1. The germline V gene encodes CDR1 MRHNA and CDR2 SNTAGT. Trimming took 4 bases from V and 1 from J; bases not matched to a gene: 6. This CDR3 is built from 15 residues. This CDR3 reads CASSAAGGVNYGYTF. The CDR3 DNA is TGTGCCAGCAGTGCAGCAGGGGGTGTTAACTATGGCTACACCTTC.

This rearrangement joins TRBV9 to TRBJ1-2, with 11 positions matching TRBD1. The CDR3 consists of 15 residues. Trimming removed 5 bases from V and 2 bases from J; junction bases left unmatched: 5. CDR1 SGDLS and CDR2 YYNGEE come from the germline V gene. CDR3 DNA sequence: TGTGCCAGCAGGAGTTGGGACAGGGGGAACTATGGCTACACCTTC. It yields the protein CASRSWDRGNYGYTF.

J is TRBJ1-1 and V is TRBV2; D uncertain. This CDR3 is built from 14 residues. Trimming took off 1 base at V and 0 bases at J, with 6 bases between the two ends. Germline CDR1 SNHLY, CDR2 FYNNEI. The chain's CDR3 is CASSEVAVNTEAFF. CDR3 bases: TGTGCCAGCAGTGAAGTCGCGGTGAACACTGAAGCTTTCTTT.

The chain carries TRBV5-1 and TRBJ2-7, with 9 nucleotides matching TRBD1. V was pared by 5 bases and J by 3 bases, with 12 bases of the junction left unmatched. Germline V gives CDR1 SGHRS, CDR2 YFSETQ. This CDR3 comprises 16 residues. CDR3 bases: TGCGCCAGCAGAGCTATCTCGGGACAGGGTAACTACGAGCAGTACTTC. Translated: CASRAISGQGNYEQYF.

The chain carries TRBV9 and TRBJ2-2, with 15 bases lining up with TRBD2. Losses at the gene ends were 5 bases for V and 1 base for J; bases not matched to a gene: 3. This CDR3 is 17 amino acids long. Germline CDR1 reads SGDLS; CDR2 reads YYNGEE. The CDR3 sequence: CASSGGLAGGNTGELFF. The CDR3 coding sequence is TGTGCCAGCAGTGGGGGACTAGCGGGGGGGAACACCGGGGAGCTGTTTTTT. Using reference TRBV9 and TRBJ2-2 for the parts outside the CDR3, the full variable domain is DSGVTQTPKHLITATGQRVTLRCSPRSGDLSVYWYQQSLDQGLQFLIQYYNGEERAKGNILERFSAQQFPDLHSELNLSSLELGDSALYFCASSGGLAGGNTGELFFGEGSRLTVL.